Shown below are 16 T cell receptor beta chains from a single sample sequenced in a study of T cell responses to AZD1222 COVID-19 vaccine. Method: immunoSEQ multiplex PCR; TCRdb's copy keeps in-frame clones and lacks some. This table holds 150,000 to 200,000 clones, 85% to 95% found once. Sequencing was performed on peripheral blood, taken on day 0 of AZD1222 vaccination. These receptors were obtained from an adult in good health.

The rearrangement uses TRBV6-5 and TRBJ1-6; tentatively, D is TRBD1 (5 bases). The germline gives CDR1 MNHEY, CDR2 SVGAGI. Trimming took 7 bases from V and 8 from J, leaving 15 bases between them. The CDR3 totals 14 residues. The CDR3 reads CASTRARGDSPLHF. As DNA, the CDR3 is TGTGCCAGCACCCGGGCCCGAGGGGATTCACCCCTCCACTTT.

The chain combines TRBV5-5 with TRBJ2-5; 12 nucleotides align to TRBD2. Germline assignment: CDR1 SGHKS and CDR2 YYEKEE (reference sequence). The CDR3 runs 16 residues. The junction had 5 bases not matched to a gene; V was cut back by 0 bases and J by 5 bases. CDR3: CASSLGTSGTWETQYF. DNA for the CDR3: TGTGCCAGCAGCTTGGGGACTAGCGGGACGTGGGAGACCCAGTACTTC. Full variable domain (rest looked up from reference TRBV5-5 and TRBJ2-5): DAGVTQSPTHLIKTRGQQVTLRCSPISGHKSVSWYQQVLGQGPQFIFQYYEKEERGRGNFPDRFSARQFPNYSSELNVNALLLGDSALYLCASSLGTSGTWETQYFGPGTRLLVL.

The chain is built from TRBV23-1 and TRBJ2-5; 7 bases match TRBD1. TRBV23-1 falls under the ORF class, with uncertain function. V lost 0 bases and J lost 2; bases outside the gene matches: 6. This CDR3 comprises 16 residues. Here the CDR3 DNA reads TGCGCCAGCAGTCAATCGTCGGGACAGCTGCAAGAGACCCAGTACTTC. Protein product: CASSQSSGQLQETQYF.

This clone appeared a single time. The V gene is TRBV27, the J gene TRBJ1-5; D not certain. With 3 bases removed from V and 2 bases from J, the gap between germline ends came to 5 bases. This CDR3 contains 13 residues. Germline CDR1 reads MNHEY; CDR2 reads SMNVEV (reference sequence). CDR3 bases: TGTGCCAGCAGTTTCTTAGGCAATCAGCCCCAGCATTTT. Translated: CASSFLGNQPQHF.

The genes are TRBV27 and TRBJ1-5; D ambiguous. From germline, CDR1 is MNHEY and CDR2 SMNVEV (reference sequence). This CDR3 comprises 16 residues. Trimming removed 2 bases from V and 1 base from J, with 12 bases in between. The CDR3 spells CASSLPPWQSNQPQHF. The CDR3 coding sequence is TGTGCCAGCAGTTTACCCCCTTGGCAGAGCAATCAGCCCCAGCATTTT.

The chain carries TRBV11-2 and TRBJ2-7, with TRBD1 matching over 9 bases. The CDR3 runs 15 residues. Germline lookup yields CDR1 SGHAT and CDR2 FQNNGV. The V gene end was trimmed by 5 bases and the J gene end by 0 bases; junction bases not matched to a gene: 5. The chain's CDR3 is CASSQQGASSYEQYF. The DNA for the CDR3 is TGTGCCAGCAGCCAACAGGGGGCGTCCTCCTACGAGCAGTACTTC.

The gene calls are TRBV4-1 and TRBJ2-1, with 9 bases that match TRBD1. The V segment lost 3 bases and the J segment 6 bases; nucleotides outside the gene matches: 6. This CDR3 comprises 15 residues. Germline V CDR1 and CDR2: MGHRA, YSYEKL. This chain's CDR3 is CASSQSRDRANEQFF. The CDR3 region has the DNA TGCGCCAGCAGCCAGTCCCGGGACAGGGCCAATGAGCAGTTCTTC.

The chain uses TRBV7-8 and TRBJ2-7; 7 nucleotides line up with TRBD2. This CDR3 has 16 residues. Germline CDR1 SGHVS, CDR2 FQNEAQ. The trim removed 1 base at V and 4 bases at J, leaving 10 bases unmatched. The CDR3 region is CASSLVDQGGVYEQYF. The DNA for the CDR3 is TGTGCCAGCAGCTTAGTCGATCAGGGAGGGGTTTACGAGCAGTACTTC.

This sequence joins TRBV7-8 and TRBJ1-1; D is unclear. CDR3 length equals 14 residues. The V end was cut by 0 bases, the J end by 3 bases, with 8 bases between. The germline gives CDR1 SGHVS, CDR2 FQNEAQ. CDR3 residues: CASSLARLYTEAFF. The CDR3 nucleotides are TGTGCCAGCAGCTTAGCAAGGCTTTACACTGAAGCTTTCTTT. Full variable domain (rest looked up from reference TRBV7-8 and TRBJ1-1): GAGVSQSPRYKVAKRGQDVALRCDPISGHVSLFWYQQALGQGPEFLTYFQNEAQLDKSGLPSDRFFAERPEGSVSTLKIQRTQQEDSAVYLCASSLARLYTEAFFGQGTRLTVV.

The chain uses TRBV14 and TRBJ1-3; TRBD1 is a possible D gene (5 bases). The germline CDR1 and CDR2 sequences are SGHDN and FVKESK. V was shortened by 1 base and J by 9 bases, with 10 bases between the two germline ends. The CDR3 length is 13 residues. This chain's CDR3 is CASSQATGGTIYF. The DNA for the CDR3 is TGTGCCAGCAGCCAAGCCACAGGAGGCACCATATATTTT.

The chain is built from TRBV2 and TRBJ2-2; either TRBD1 or TRBD2 may fit D (5 bases each). V was shortened by 4 bases and J by 4 bases, with 16 bases between the two germline ends. Germline V gene data show CDR1 as SNHLY and CDR2 as FYNNEI. The CDR3 extends over 16 amino acids. The CDR3 DNA reads TGTGCCAGCAGTGGGATGGCCCTCGGGGCCACCGGGGAGCTGTTTTTT. This translates into CASSGMALGATGELFF.

This clone was recorded once. This sequence joins TRBV13 and TRBJ1-2; 10 bases align to TRBD1. The ends lost 3 bases at V and 3 bases at J; junction bases unmatched: 1. This CDR3 region has 14 residues. Germline CDR1 and CDR2: PRHDT and FYEKMQ (reference sequence). The CDR3 DNA is TGTGCCAGCAGCTTTGGACAGGGGGACTATGGCTACACCTTC. Its protein product is CASSFGQGDYGYTF.

There are a few counts of this clone. The chain recombines TRBV11-1 with TRBJ1-4; D unresolved. Germline V gene sequence: CDR1 SGHAT, CDR2 FQDESV (reference sequence). V was shortened by 5 bases and J by 12 bases, with 16 bases between the two germline ends. This CDR3 spans 13 amino acids. The CDR3 nucleotides read TGTGCCAGCAGCGCCGAGTGGAGCCCTGAACTGTTTTTT. This translates into CASSAEWSPELFF.

The chain employs TRBV2 and TRBJ2-2; weak D call: TRBD1 (6 bases). This CDR3 region has 14 residues. The V end was cut by 5 bases, the J end by 2 bases, with 9 bases between. Germline V gives CDR1 SNHLY, CDR2 FYNNEI. CDR3: CASSTDRNTGELFF. CDR3 DNA sequence: TGTGCCAGCAGTACGGACAGAAACACCGGGGAGCTGTTTTTT.

The chain uses TRBV7-8 and TRBJ2-1; D not certain. The CDR3 sequence is 11 residues long. The V gene lost 3 bases and the J gene lost 9 bases, with 6 bases spanning the gap. Germline V gives CDR1 SGHVS, CDR2 FQNEAQ. CDR3 DNA: TGTGCCAGCAGCTTCTTGGTTGAGCAGTTCTTC. Translated: CASSFLVEQFF.

This chain's CDR3 is CASSLDSGSYNEQFF. For the CDR3, the DNA is TGTGCCAGCAGCTTAGATAGCGGGAGCTACAATGAGCAGTTCTTC. The V call is TRBV7-9, the J call TRBJ2-1, with 9 bases that match TRBD2. CDR3 length: 15 residues. Germline V gene sequence: CDR1 SEHNR, CDR2 FQNEAQ (reference sequence). V lost 1 base, J lost 3 bases, and 1 base stayed unmatched.